One sample yielded the 4 T cell receptor beta chains listed below, sequenced in a study of blood T cells in healthy people across ages. The authors ran a second PCR of about 6 to 11 cycles using a sample-barcoded 5' primer and a J-beta primer mix. TCRdb itself ran the 5' RACE reads through MiXCR, one entry per CDR3 protein. The sample has about 1.5 million distinct CDR3 sequences, 35% to 45% seen once. Sequencing was carried out using blood. Receptors originate from a woman aged 18-30 years in good health.

J is TRBJ2-1 and V is TRBV21-1; TRBD1 was called by the table and not checked on the DNA. TRBV21-1 is a pseudogene segment. CDR3 size: 16 residues. The DNA of the CDR3 is TGTGCCAGCAGCGTTGCGAATGGACAGGGGTACAATGAGCAGTTCTTC. Its translation: CASSVANGQGYNEQFF.

The genes are TRBV7-2 and TRBJ1-5; 7 bases are shared with TRBD1. With V trimmed by 5 bases and J by 2 bases, 6 bases remained unmatched. The germline gives CDR1 SGHTA, CDR2 FQGNSA. The CDR3 spans 15 residues. Written as DNA, the CDR3 is TGTGCCAGCAGCGATCAGGGGGTCGGCAATCAGCCCCAGCATTTT. As protein: CASSDQGVGNQPQHF.

The rearrangement uses TRBV13 and TRBJ2-1, with TRBD2 matching over 10 bases. In germline, CDR1 is PRHDT, CDR2 FYEKMQ (reference sequence). Losses at the gene ends were 3 bases for V and 9 bases for J; bases not matched to a gene: 11. The CDR3 is made up of 16 amino acids. CDR3 in amino acids: CASSFGLAGVKVEQFF. CDR3 nucleotides: TGTGCCAGCAGCTTCGGCCTAGCGGGAGTAAAGGTTGAGCAGTTCTTC.

The rearrangement links TRBV2 to TRBJ1-1, with 8 nucleotides matching TRBD1. V shed 5 bases and J 6 bases; nucleotides not matched to a gene: 8. CDR1 and CDR2 (germline): SNHLY, FYNNEI. This CDR3 spans 14 amino acids. The CDR3 here is CASSPRGRNSEAFF. Written as DNA, the CDR3 is TGTGCCAGCAGTCCCAGGGGGCGTAACTCTGAAGCTTTCTTT. Supplemented by reference TRBV2 and TRBJ1-1, the full variable domain reads EPEVTQTPSHQVTQMGQEVILRCVPISNHLYFYWYRQILGQKVEFLVSFYNNEISEKSEIFDDQFSVERPDGSNFTLKIRSTKLEDSAMYFCASSPRGRNSEAFFGQGTRLTVV.